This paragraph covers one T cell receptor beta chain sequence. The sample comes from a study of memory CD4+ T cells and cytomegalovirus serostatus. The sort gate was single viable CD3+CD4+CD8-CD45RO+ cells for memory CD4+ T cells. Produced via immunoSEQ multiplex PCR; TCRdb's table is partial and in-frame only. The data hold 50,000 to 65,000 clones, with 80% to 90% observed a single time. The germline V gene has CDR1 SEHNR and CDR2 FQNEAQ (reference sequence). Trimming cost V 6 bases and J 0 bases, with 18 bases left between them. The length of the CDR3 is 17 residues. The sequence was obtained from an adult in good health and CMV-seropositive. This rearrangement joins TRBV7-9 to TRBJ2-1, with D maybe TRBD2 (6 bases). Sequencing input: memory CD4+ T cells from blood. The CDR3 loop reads CASRGRGGEFSYNEQFF. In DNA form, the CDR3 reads TGTGCCAGCAGGGGGAGAGGAGGGGAGTTCTCCTACAATGAGCAGTTCTTC.